This is a list of T cell receptor beta chains from one sample in a study of shared T cell receptors in the human thymus. Using immunoSEQ multiplex PCR, the repertoire was profiled, and TCRdb retains in-frame clones only, with some absent. The data show hundreds of thousands of clones, with 87% seen just once and 0.0094% held by the top ten. This same sample was also taken into another study, of human thymus T cells.

The sample was thymocytes. The source is a boy under two years old with a congenital heart defect. The conserved cysteine and the conserved F or W are not part of the CDR3 here. Clone size is given for some rows only: seen once, a few or many times, or a class if the clone is expanded.

v_gene	abundance	j_gene	CDR3aa
TRBV28	.	TRBJ1-1	ASTKTGTLNTEAF
TRBV11-2	once	TRBJ2-7	ASRLAGISYEQY
TRBV5-1	.	TRBJ2-5	ASSSMNRGHETQY
TRBV10-2	.	TRBJ2-2	ASSDEIPGTGLRELF
TRBV14	.	TRBJ2-1	ASSQVENDRHNEQF
TRBV7-4	.	TRBJ2-7	ASSFPPVGPSAEQY
TRBV6-5	.	TRBJ1-2	ASSYSSDYGYT
TRBV20-1	.	TRBJ2-7	SAYTGGFQY
TRBV5-6	.	TRBJ1-2	ASSYGRIPGT
TRBV5-1	.	TRBJ2-1	ASSCGTSGPPNEQF
TRBV30	once	TRBJ1-1	AWGRGTGLTEAF
TRBV7-9	once	TRBJ2-7	ASSLRQGAPYEQY
TRBV5-1	.	TRBJ1-5	ASSLDGPLTQH
TRBV6-1	.	TRBJ2-7	ASSYSSGWDLEQY
TRBV6-5	once	TRBJ2-7	ASSHGTGRSYEQY
TRBV2	.	TRBJ1-5	ASSEALGTQGPPAQH
TRBV27	.	TRBJ1-2	ASSSNRAHGAYGYT
TRBV7-9	once	TRBJ2-7	ASQTYEQY
TRBV6-8	.	TRBJ1-1	ASSPRDRNTEAF
TRBV4-3	.	TRBJ2-3	ASSQKTAGGVRDTQY
TRBV11-2	.	TRBJ2-7	ASSFPPGLAGTYEQY
TRBV28	.	TRBJ2-3	ASSPGGITDTQY
TRBV19	.	TRBJ1-1	ASKAWRTEAF
TRBV14	.	TRBJ2-5	ASSPTGSGETQY
TRBV5-4	once	TRBJ2-7	ASSLRLAGGRLVYEQY
TRBV5-6	.	TRBJ1-3	ASSPSTGITGNTIY
TRBV5-1	.	TRBJ1-1	ASSLAPRNTEAF
TRBV15	.	TRBJ1-2	ATSRVGGSIYGYT
TRBV7-9	.	TRBJ2-1	ATRGSGNYNEQF
TRBV19	.	TRBJ1-4	ASQTGVATNEKLF
TRBV4-1	.	TRBJ1-2	ASSQDRGAGYDGYT
TRBV7-8	.	TRBJ2-1	ASSLATSGQVPYNEQF
TRBV27	.	TRBJ2-7	ASSLYPGRATYEQY
TRBV11-2	.	TRBJ2-1	ASSPSPQTSGNEQF
TRBV4-1	few	TRBJ1-6	ASSPNDRVGRSPLH
TRBV7-2	.	TRBJ2-1	ASSLALSTLAGRYYYNEQF
TRBV27	.	TRBJ2-1	ASRAGDAYNEQF
TRBV29-1	once	TRBJ2-1	SAPGLAGINEQF
TRBV7-9	.	TRBJ1-1	ASSLGTGSANTEAF
TRBV7-2	.	TRBJ1-1	ASSSKSQGSTEAF
TRBV4-3	.	TRBJ1-5	ASSHILLGDSRVNQPQH
TRBV19	.	TRBJ1-1	ASSIGVLAF
TRBV25-1	.	TRBJ1-2	ASSERAAPGGYYGYT
TRBV10-2	few	TRBJ2-7	ASSESDAGEEQY
TRBV18	once	TRBJ2-3	ASSPNDGTVGRPTDTQY
TRBV7-2	few	TRBJ1-6	ASSPRQSSYNSPLH